One and the same sample provided the 18 T cell receptor beta chains below, sequenced in a study of blood T cell repertoires in COVID-19. This table comes from immunoSEQ multiplex PCR, and its TCRdb copy is limited to in-frame clones, with some not included. The sample carries about 200,000 clones, more than 70% recorded once. The sample taken for sequencing was peripheral blood. These receptors were obtained from a man in his late teens or twenties with active or convalescent COVID-19.

The chain carries TRBV24-1 and TRBJ2-3; 8 bases are shared with TRBD1. J gave up 3 bases and V 9 bases, and 7 bases lay outside the gene matches. CDR3 length equals 14 residues. Per germline, CDR1 KGHDR and CDR2 SFDVKD. CDR3 region: CATSAGQGTDTQYF. The CDR3 nucleotides read TGTGCCACCTCAGCCGGACAGGGAACAGATACGCAGTATTTT.

This sequence joins TRBV19 and TRBJ2-5, with TRBD2 matching over 7 bases. There are 16 residues in the CDR3. The J segment lost 5 bases and the V segment lost 8 bases, leaving 17 bases of the junction unmatched. Germline V CDR1 and CDR2: LNHDA, SQIVND (reference sequence). CDR3 amino acids: CASHLRPGGYGETQYF. CDR3 sequence (DNA): TGTGCCAGTCACCTCCGTCCGGGAGGTTACGGGGAGACCCAGTACTTC. The full variable domain, its missing parts supplied by reference TRBV19 and TRBJ2-5, is DGGITQSPKYLFRKEGQNVTLSCEQNLNHDAMYWYRQDPGQGLRLIYYSQIVNDFQKGDIAEGYSVSREKKESFPLTVTSAQKNPTAFYLCASHLRPGGYGETQYFGPGTRLLVL.

This sequence joins TRBV10-3 and TRBJ2-3; no definite D call. With 2 bases removed from V and 5 bases from J, the gap between germline ends came to 14 bases. This CDR3 is 15 amino acids long. Germline V lookup: CDR1 ENHRY, CDR2 SYGVKD. Here the CDR3 reads CAISENRVGGDTQYF. The CDR3 DNA is TGTGCCATCAGTGAGAATCGCGTAGGCGGAGATACGCAGTATTTT.

This clone was detected only once. The rearrangement links TRBV2 to TRBJ1-6; 7 positions match TRBD1. The germline gives CDR1 SNHLY, CDR2 FYNNEI. With 5 bases clipped from V and 7 bases from J, the junction kept 5 bases outside the gene matches. This CDR3 has 14 residues. CDR3 loop: CASSLGQKNSPLHF. The CDR3 DNA is TGTGCCAGCAGTTTGGGACAGAAGAATTCACCCCTCCACTTT. Full variable domain (outside the CDR3, taken from reference TRBV2 and TRBJ1-6): EPEVTQTPSHQVTQMGQEVILRCVPISNHLYFYWYRQILGQKVEFLVSFYNNEISEKSEIFDDQFSVERPDGSNFTLKIRSTKLEDSAMYFCASSLGQKNSPLHFGNGTRLTVT.

V usage is TRBV6-2 or TRBV6-3 and J usage is TRBJ2-5; 7 positions match TRBD2. V was pared by 10 bases and J by 2 bases, with 19 bases of the junction left unmatched. Germline-derived CDR1 and CDR2 are MNHEY and SVGEGT. The CDR3 is 17 amino acids. The CDR3 reads CAISGVASGPRQETQYF. Written as DNA, the CDR3 is TGTGCCATCAGCGGAGTGGCTAGCGGCCCGAGACAAGAGACCCAGTACTTC.

This clone has a handful of counts. The chain is built from TRBV6-2 or TRBV6-3 and TRBJ2-6; tentative D call: TRBD2 (6 bases). V shed 6 bases and J shed 1 base, with 10 bases lying between them. Germline V gives CDR1 MNHEY, CDR2 SVGEGT. The length of the CDR3 is 15 residues. The CDR3 DNA reads TGTGCCAGCAGCCAGGAGGGGTCTGGGGCCAACGTCCTGACTTTC. Its protein product is CASSQEGSGANVLTF.

CDR3 bases: TGTGCCAGCAGCTTCGGAGAGAACACTGAAGCTTTCTTT. This codes for CASSFGENTEAFF. The V and J genes are TRBV7-8 and TRBJ1-1; unclear D gene. The CDR3 length is 13 residues. Trimming cost V 3 bases and J 1 base, with 6 bases left between them. Per the germline V gene, CDR1 is SGHVS and CDR2 is FQNEAQ.

V usage is TRBV28 and J usage is TRBJ1-3, with a weak D call TRBD1 (6 bases). V shed 8 bases and J shed 4 bases, with 15 bases lying between them. The length of the CDR3 is 14 residues. Germline CDR1 reads MDHEN; CDR2 reads SYDVKM. CDR3 nucleotide sequence: TGTGCCAGCGGCCAGACAGGCTACGGAAACACCATATATTTT. This translates into CASGQTGYGNTIYF.

The chain combines TRBV6-1 with TRBJ2-7; 10 positions agree with TRBD2. The CDR3 runs 14 residues. V lost 9 bases to trimming and J lost 3 bases; unmatched junction nucleotides: 8. Germline-derived CDR1 and CDR2 are MNHNS and SASEGT. As DNA, the CDR3 is TGTGCCAGTAGCGGACTAGCGGAGCTCTACGAGCAGTACTTC. Translated: CASSGLAELYEQYF.

This rearrangement joins TRBV5-4 to TRBJ2-2; TRBD1 matches at 7 bases. V shed 0 bases, J shed 5 bases, and the junction held 10 bases outside the gene matches. CDR1 SGHNT and CDR2 YYREEE come from the germline V gene (reference sequence). The CDR3 sequence is 17 residues long. The CDR3 loop reads CASSLAFQGVLTGELFF. The CDR3 DNA is TGTGCCAGCAGCTTGGCGTTTCAGGGGGTGTTAACCGGGGAGCTGTTTTTT.

This sequence joins TRBV4-2 and TRBJ2-6; TRBD1 agrees at 9 bases. Per the germline V gene, CDR1 is LGHNA and CDR2 is YNFKEQ. V lost 4 bases, J lost 2 bases, and 6 bases stayed unmatched. The CDR3 extends over 17 amino acids. The CDR3, as DNA: TGTGCCAGCAGCCCCCGGGACAGGGTTACTGGGGCCAACGTCCTGACTTTC. This encodes CASSPRDRVTGANVLTF.

The gene calls are TRBV29-1 and TRBJ2-7; TRBD2 might be the D (6 bases). The CDR3 length is 15 residues. Germline V CDR1 and CDR2: SQVTM, ANQGSEA. V was shortened by 1 base and J by 1 base, with 14 bases between the two germline ends. The CDR3 DNA follows: TGCAGCGTTGAAGGCGGAGGGATAGGATCCTACGAGCAGTACTTC. Protein sequence: CSVEGGGIGSYEQYF.

The chain joins TRBV11-3 to TRBJ2-1, with 14 bases that match TRBD2. This CDR3 is built from 15 residues. Germline trimming cut 5 bases from V and 10 bases from J; bases unmatched to any gene: 7. CDR1 is SGHNT and CDR2 is YENEEA in the germline V gene. The CDR3 coding sequence is TGTGCCAGCAGCCCTGGGACTAGCGGGGGAGGCGAGCAGTTCTTC. The encoded protein is CASSPGTSGGGEQFF. Together with reference TRBV11-3 and TRBJ2-1, the CDR3 gives the full variable domain: EAGVVQSPRYKIIEKKQPVAFWCNPISGHNTLYWYLQNLGQGPELLIRYENEEAVDDSQLPKDRFSAERLKGVDSTLKIQPAELGDSAVYLCASSPGTSGGGEQFFGPGTRLTVL.

The chain is built from TRBV19 and TRBJ1-2, with a possible D match to TRBD1 (6 bases). CDR1 and CDR2 (germline): LNHDA, SQIVND (reference sequence). The ends were cut back, 2 bases at V and 6 bases at J, with 10 bases in the middle. The CDR3 spans 13 residues. The CDR3 spells CASSIMSGDGYTF. CDR3 in DNA: TGTGCCAGTAGTATAATGTCAGGGGATGGCTACACCTTC.

J is TRBJ2-5 and V is TRBV5-4, with TRBD2 matching over 8 bases. Germline V gives CDR1 SGHNT, CDR2 YYREEE (reference sequence). There are 15 residues in the CDR3. V gave up 5 bases and J gave up 4 bases; unmatched junction bases: 10. This chain's CDR3 is CASRLGGTSAETQYF. Written as DNA, the CDR3 is TGTGCCAGCAGGCTGGGGGGGACTAGTGCAGAGACCCAGTACTTC.

The CDR3 DNA follows: TGTGCCTGGAGTGAGACAGGGTCCTCTGGAAACACCATATATTTT. Translated: CAWSETGSSGNTIYF. This chain joins TRBV30 and TRBJ1-3, with 7 positions matching TRBD1. V lost 1 base, J lost 0 bases, and 3 bases stayed unmatched. CDR1 GTSNPN and CDR2 SVGIG come from the germline V gene (reference sequence). CDR3 size: 15 residues.

This clone was seen just once. J is TRBJ1-1 and V is TRBV3-1 (or the pseudogene TRBV3-2), with no clear D. Germline CDR1 reads LGHDT; CDR2 reads YNNKEL (reference sequence). The CDR3 has 15 amino acids. Trimming removed 3 bases at V and 13 bases at J, with 24 bases between. In DNA, the CDR3 is TGTGCCAGCAGCCAGGATCTCGTTGACCCCCGTAGAGGTTTCTTT. Translated: CASSQDLVDPRRGFF.

This chain uses TRBV2 with TRBJ1-5; 10 nucleotides agree with TRBD1. Germline lookup yields CDR1 SNHLY and CDR2 FYNNEI. The V gene end was trimmed by 4 bases and the J gene end by 4 bases; junction bases not matched to a gene: 7. The CDR3 is 16 amino acids. CDR3: CASSAPGQGSNQPQHF. CDR3 DNA sequence: TGTGCCAGCAGTGCTCCGGGACAGGGGTCAAATCAGCCCCAGCATTTT.